These T cell receptor beta chains were read from a single sample in a study of T cell responses to AZD1222 COVID-19 vaccine. Some clones are missing from TCRdb's copy, which holds only in-frame ones; the method was immunoSEQ multiplex PCR. The table shows over 75,000 clones, with around 91% occurring only once. The source material was peripheral blood, sampled 28 days after the second AZD1222 dose. These receptors were collected from an adult who received the AZD1222 COVID-19 vaccine. The CDR3 runs from the conserved cysteine through the conserved F or W. Each record gives: V gene, CDR3 length, clone size, D gene, J gene, CDR3 protein, CDR3 DNA. A D gene is named only where the DNA matches it firmly. Rows give clone size only sometimes, using once, few, many, or a class for an expanded clone.

>TRBV27|15|NA|NA|TRBJ1-4
CASSGLRVPNEKLFF
TGTGCCAGCAGTGGCCTTAGGGTCCCTAATGAAAAACTGTTTTTT
>TRBV6-5|15|NA|NA|TRBJ2-1
CASSYSGGVYNEQFF
TGTGCCAGCAGTTACTCAGGGGGGGTCTACAATGAGCAGTTCTTC
>TRBV7-2|14|NA|NA|TRBJ2-2
CASSSIVNTGELFF
TGTGCCAGCAGCTCGATAGTTAACACCGGGGAGCTGTTTTTT
>TRBV28|13|NA|NA|TRBJ1-2
CASSSAGNYGYTF
TGTGCCAGCAGCTCGGCGGGGAACTATGGCTACACCTTC
>TRBV7-3|13|NA|TRBD1|TRBJ1-1
CASRQGANTEAFF
TGTGCCAGCAGACAGGGGGCGAACACTGAAGCTTTCTTT
>TRBV18|13|NA|TRBD1|TRBJ2-7
CASSPSGQGGQYF
TGTGCCAGCTCACCCTCGGGACAGGGTGGGCAGTACTTC
>TRBV9|14|NA|NA|TRBJ1-6
CASSVDSYNSPLHF
TGTGCCAGCAGCGTAGACAGCTATAATTCACCCCTCCACTTT
>TRBV9|14|NA|NA|TRBJ2-5
CASNPGINQETQYF
TGTGCCAGCAACCCTGGGATAAACCAAGAGACCCAGTACTTC
>TRBV2|20|NA|TRBD2|TRBJ2-2
CASSEDSSGGRGTNTGELFF
TGTGCCAGCAGTGAAGATTCTAGCGGGGGGCGAGGGACGAACACCGGGGAGCTGTTTTTT
>TRBV5-6|14|NA|TRBD1|TRBJ1-2
CASLWTGEPHGYTF
TGTGCCAGCCTTTGGACAGGGGAACCCCATGGCTACACCTTC
>TRBV18|16|NA|NA|TRBJ1-5
CASSFDRGPSNQPQHF
TGTGCCAGCTCCTTCGACAGAGGGCCTAGCAATCAGCCCCAGCATTTT
>TRBV4-3|13|once|NA|TRBJ1-5
CASSARFNQPQHF
TGCGCCAGCAGCGCCAGATTCAATCAGCCCCAGCATTTT
>TRBV4-3|13|NA|NA|TRBJ1-2
CASSHHEGDGYTF
TGCGCCAGCAGCCACCACGAAGGGGATGGCTACACCTTC
>TRBV14|13|NA|NA|TRBJ1-2
CASSQIATDGYTF
TGTGCCAGCAGCCAAATAGCGACAGATGGCTACACCTTC
>TRBV5-6|14|NA|NA|TRBJ1-3
CASSLLTRPNTIYF
TGTGCCAGCAGCTTGCTTACTCGGCCAAACACCATATATTTT
>TRBV27|15|NA|NA|TRBJ2-1
CASSLRHSSYNEQFF
TGTGCCAGCAGTTTACGACATAGCTCCTACAATGAGCAGTTCTTC
>TRBV7-9|15|NA|NA|TRBJ1-4
CASSLMRTTNEKLFF
TGTGCCAGCAGCTTAATGAGGACAACTAATGAAAAACTGTTTTTT
>TRBV24-1|14|once|TRBD2|TRBJ2-1
CATSDSGGYNEQFF
TGTGCCACCAGTGACAGCGGGGGGTACAATGAGCAGTTCTTC
>TRBV7-6|15|NA|NA|TRBJ2-1
CASSLSQGIVREQFF
TGTGCCAGCAGCTTAAGTCAGGGGATAGTTCGTGAGCAGTTCTTC
>TRBV3-1/TRBV3-2|15|NA|TRBD1|TRBJ2-5
CASSQGPGGQETQYF
TGTGCCAGCAGCCAAGGACCAGGGGGCCAAGAGACCCAGTACTTC
>TRBV30|12|once|NA|TRBJ2-4
CAWSVAKNIQYF
TGTGCCTGGAGTGTAGCCAAAAACATTCAGTACTTC
>TRBV20-1|13|few|TRBD1|TRBJ2-7
CSASLGGYSEQYF
TGCAGTGCTAGTTTAGGGGGCTATAGCGAGCAGTACTTC
>TRBV29-1|11|once|NA|TRBJ1-1
CSVGGGSEAFF
TGCAGCGTTGGCGGGGGGTCTGAAGCTTTCTTT
>TRBV5-6|14|NA|NA|TRBJ1-5
CASSLVGLNQPQHF
TGTGCCAGCAGCTTGGTAGGTTTAAATCAGCCCCAGCATTTT
>TRBV5-1|13|NA|TRBD1|TRBJ1-2
CASSWDREQGYTF
TGCGCCAGCAGCTGGGACAGGGAGCAAGGCTACACCTTC
>TRBV2|14|NA|TRBD1|TRBJ2-2
CASGDRGGTGELFF
TGTGCCAGCGGGGACAGGGGCGGCACCGGGGAGCTGTTTTTT
>TRBV9|13|NA|NA|TRBJ1-1
CASSVELNTEAFF
TGTGCCAGCAGCGTAGAATTGAACACTGAAGCTTTCTTT
>TRBV21-1|17|once|NA|TRBJ1-6
CASSIPGGPRRWSPLHF
TGTGCCAGCAGCATCCCTGGGGGACCCCGACGGTGGTCACCCCTCCACTTT
>TRBV12-3/TRBV12-4|13|once|TRBD1|TRBJ1-2
CASSFQGDYGYTF
TGTGCCAGCAGTTTTCAGGGGGACTATGGCTACACCTTC
>TRBV4-2|16|NA|TRBD1|TRBJ1-4
CASSPSQGQGNEKLFF
TGTGCCAGCAGCCCTAGCCAGGGACAGGGGAATGAAAAACTGTTTTTT
>TRBV19|14|NA|TRBD1|TRBJ1-2
CASSRGQGVSGYTF
TGTGCCAGTAGTCGAGGACAGGGAGTGAGTGGCTACACCTTC
>TRBV6-5|16|NA|TRBD1|TRBJ2-7
CASSYLRQGGNYEQYF
TGTGCCAGCAGTTACCTAAGACAGGGGGGAAACTACGAGCAGTACTTC
>TRBV6-4|16|NA|TRBD2|TRBJ2-2
CASSHSSGIGTGELFF
TGTGCCAGCAGTCATTCAAGCGGGATCGGCACCGGGGAGCTGTTTTTT
>TRBV6-4|13|NA|NA|TRBJ2-1
CASSEQGPNEQFF
TGTGCCAGCAGTGAACAAGGCCCAAATGAGCAGTTCTTC
>TRBV11-2|19|once|TRBD2|TRBJ2-3
CASSLGRLAGARVTDTQYF
TGTGCCAGCAGCTTGGGTCGACTAGCGGGGGCACGGGTCACAGATACGCAGTATTTT
>TRBV2|14|NA|TRBD2|TRBJ2-7
CASAGTSGTYEQYF
TGTGCCAGCGCCGGGACTAGCGGGACCTACGAGCAGTACTTC
>TRBV7-9|16|NA|TRBD1|TRBJ2-3
CASSSERGQGLDTQYF
TGTGCCAGCAGCTCCGAGAGGGGACAGGGTCTAGATACGCAGTATTTT
>TRBV13|14|once|NA|TRBJ1-2
CASSSREVNYGYTF
TGTGCCAGCAGCTCCAGGGAAGTTAACTATGGCTACACCTTC
>TRBV29-1|15|NA|TRBD2|TRBJ2-1
CSVDGLAGGIGEQFF
TGCAGCGTTGACGGGCTAGCGGGGGGTATTGGTGAGCAGTTCTTC
>TRBV11-2|15|NA|NA|TRBJ2-3
CASSLDLNQADTQYF
TGTGCCAGCAGCTTAGATCTCAATCAAGCAGATACGCAGTATTTT
>TRBV18|13|NA|NA|TRBJ2-7
CASSPDLSYEQYF
TGTGCCAGCTCACCAGATCTGTCCTACGAGCAGTACTTC